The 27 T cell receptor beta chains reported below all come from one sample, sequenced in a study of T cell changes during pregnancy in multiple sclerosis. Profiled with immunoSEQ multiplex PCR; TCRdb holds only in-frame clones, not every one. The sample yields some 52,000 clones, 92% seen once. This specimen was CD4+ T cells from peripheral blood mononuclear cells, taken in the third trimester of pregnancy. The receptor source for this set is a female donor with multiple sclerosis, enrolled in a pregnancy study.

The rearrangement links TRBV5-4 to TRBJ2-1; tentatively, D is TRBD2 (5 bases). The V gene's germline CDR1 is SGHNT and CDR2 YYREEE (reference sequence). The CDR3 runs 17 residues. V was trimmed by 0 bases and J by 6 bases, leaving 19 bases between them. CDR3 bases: TGTGCCAGCAGCTTGGCCAGAGGGCAGGCAGGCTTCAATGAGCAGTTCTTC. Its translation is CASSLARGQAGFNEQFF.

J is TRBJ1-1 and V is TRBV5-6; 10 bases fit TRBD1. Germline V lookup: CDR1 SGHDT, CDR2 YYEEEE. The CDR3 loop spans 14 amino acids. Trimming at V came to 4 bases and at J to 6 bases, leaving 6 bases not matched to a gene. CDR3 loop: CASSGDRGGAEAFF. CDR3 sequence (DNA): TGTGCCAGCAGCGGGGACAGGGGCGGCGCTGAAGCTTTCTTT.

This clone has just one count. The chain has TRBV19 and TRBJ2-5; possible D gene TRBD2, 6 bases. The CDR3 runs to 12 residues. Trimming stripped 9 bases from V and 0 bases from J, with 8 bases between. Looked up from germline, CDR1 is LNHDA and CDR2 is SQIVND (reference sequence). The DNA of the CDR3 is TGTGCCAGCGGGACTCACCAAGAGACCCAGTACTTC. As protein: CASGTHQETQYF.

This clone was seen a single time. The CDR3 region is CSVVYGSIGGQETQYF. In nucleotides, the CDR3 is TGCAGCGTCGTTTATGGGTCGATCGGAGGGCAAGAGACCCAGTACTTC. This chain joins TRBV29-1 and TRBJ2-5; weak D call: TRBD2 (6 bases). The V end lost 6 bases, the J end lost 2 bases, and 22 bases lay between the germline ends. From germline, CDR1 is SQVTM and CDR2 ANQGSEA. The CDR3 covers 16 residues.

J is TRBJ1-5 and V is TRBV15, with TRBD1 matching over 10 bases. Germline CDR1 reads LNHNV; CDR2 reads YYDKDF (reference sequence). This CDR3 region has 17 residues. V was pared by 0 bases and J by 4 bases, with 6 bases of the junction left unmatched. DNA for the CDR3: TGTGCCACCAGCAGAGATAGGGACAGGGGTTGGAATCAGCCCCAGCATTTT. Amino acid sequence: CATSRDRDRGWNQPQHF.

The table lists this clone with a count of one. Here the CDR3 DNA reads TGTGCCAGCAGCTTAGATCGGGCGGGGGTGAACACCGGGGAGCTGTTTTTT. Encoded protein: CASSLDRAGVNTGELFF. This chain uses TRBV7-9 with TRBJ2-2, with TRBD2 matching over 7 bases. V trimming: 1 base; J trimming: 1 base; junction bases outside the gene matches: 6. The CDR3 loop spans 17 amino acids. Germline CDR1 reads SEHNR; CDR2 reads FQNEAQ (reference sequence).

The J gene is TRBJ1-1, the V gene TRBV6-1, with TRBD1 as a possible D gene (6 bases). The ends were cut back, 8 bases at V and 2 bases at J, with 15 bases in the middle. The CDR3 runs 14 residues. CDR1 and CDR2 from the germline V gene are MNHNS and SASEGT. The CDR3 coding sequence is TGTGCCAGCGACAAATCACAGGGAAACACTGAAGCTTTCTTT. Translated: CASDKSQGNTEAFF.

CDR3 coding DNA: TGTGCCAGCAGCTTGGGGAGGGGATCTCACAATGAGCAGTTCTTC. Translating it yields CASSLGRGSHNEQFF. J is TRBJ2-1 and V is TRBV5-4; D may be TRBD2 (6 bases). The V gene's germline CDR1 is SGHNT and CDR2 YYREEE (reference sequence). The V and J ends lost 0 bases and 5 bases respectively, with 12 bases between them. The CDR3 contains 15 residues. Variable domain in full (rest from reference TRBV5-4 and TRBJ2-1): ETGVTQSPTHLIKTRGQQVTLRCSSQSGHNTVSWYQQALGQGPQFIFQYYREEENGRGNFPPRFSGLQFPNYSSELNVNALELDDSALYLCASSLGRGSHNEQFFGPGTRLTVL.

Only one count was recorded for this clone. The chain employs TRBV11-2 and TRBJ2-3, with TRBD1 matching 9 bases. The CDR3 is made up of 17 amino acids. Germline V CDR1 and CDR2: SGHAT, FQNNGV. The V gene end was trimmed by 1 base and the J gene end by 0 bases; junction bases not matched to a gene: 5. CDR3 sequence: CASSLGGQGSSTDTQYF. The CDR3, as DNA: TGTGCCAGCAGCTTAGGGGGACAGGGATCCAGCACAGATACGCAGTATTTT. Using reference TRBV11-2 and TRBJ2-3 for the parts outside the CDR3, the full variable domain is EAGVAQSPRYKIIEKRQSVAFWCNPISGHATLYWYQQILGQGPKLLIQFQNNGVVDDSQLPKDRFSAERLKGVDSTLKIQPAKLEDSAVYLCASSLGGQGSSTDTQYFGPGTRLTVL.

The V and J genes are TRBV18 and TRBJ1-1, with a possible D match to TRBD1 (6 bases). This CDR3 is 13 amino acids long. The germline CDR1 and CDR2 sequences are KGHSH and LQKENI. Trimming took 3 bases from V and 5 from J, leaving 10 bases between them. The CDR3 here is CASSPPRGTEAFF. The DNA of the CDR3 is TGTGCCAGCTCACCGCCTAGGGGGACTGAAGCTTTCTTT. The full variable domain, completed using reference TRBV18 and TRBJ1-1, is NAGVMQNPRHLVRRRGQEARLRCSPMKGHSHVYWYRQLPEEGLKFMVYLQKENIIDESGMPKERFSAEFPKEGPSILRIQQVVRGDSAAYFCASSPPRGTEAFFGQGTRLTVV.

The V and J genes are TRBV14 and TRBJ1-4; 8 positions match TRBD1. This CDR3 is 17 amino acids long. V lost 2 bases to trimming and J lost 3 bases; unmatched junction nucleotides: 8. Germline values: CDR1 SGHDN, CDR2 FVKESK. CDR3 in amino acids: CASSQRTGPGANEKLFF. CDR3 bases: TGTGCCAGCAGCCAAAGGACAGGGCCCGGGGCTAATGAAAAACTGTTTTTT.

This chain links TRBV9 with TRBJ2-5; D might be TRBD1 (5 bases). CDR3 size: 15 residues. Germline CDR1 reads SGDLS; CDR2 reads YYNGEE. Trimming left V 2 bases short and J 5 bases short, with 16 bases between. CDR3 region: CASSVVSGSWETQYF. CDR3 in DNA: TGTGCCAGCAGCGTGGTCTCAGGGTCCTGGGAGACCCAGTACTTC. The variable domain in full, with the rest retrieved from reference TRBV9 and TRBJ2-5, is DSGVTQTPKHLITATGQRVTLRCSPRSGDLSVYWYQQSLDQGLQFLIQYYNGEERAKGNILERFSAQQFPDLHSELNLSSLELGDSALYFCASSVVSGSWETQYFGPGTRLLVL.

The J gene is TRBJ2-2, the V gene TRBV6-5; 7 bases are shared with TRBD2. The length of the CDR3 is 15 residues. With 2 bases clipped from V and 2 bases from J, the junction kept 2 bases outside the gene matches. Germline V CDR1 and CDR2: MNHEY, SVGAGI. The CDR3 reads CASSYGRANTGELFF. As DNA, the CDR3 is TGTGCCAGCAGTTACGGGAGGGCCAACACCGGGGAGCTGTTTTTT.

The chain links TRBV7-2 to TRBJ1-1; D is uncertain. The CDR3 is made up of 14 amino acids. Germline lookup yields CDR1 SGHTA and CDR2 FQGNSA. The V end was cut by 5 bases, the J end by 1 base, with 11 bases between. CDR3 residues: CASSRLSGNTEAFF. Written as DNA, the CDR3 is TGTGCCAGCAGCCGCCTATCCGGGAACACTGAAGCTTTCTTT.

DNA of the CDR3: TGTGCCAGCAGTTACTCAGGGGCGGGGGGGTTCTTCGAGCAGTACTTC. This translates into CASSYSGAGGFFEQYF. The rearrangement uses TRBV6-5 and TRBJ2-7; 9 positions agree with TRBD2. Germline CDR1 reads MNHEY; CDR2 reads SVGAGI. The CDR3 consists of 16 residues. V was pared by 0 bases and J by 6 bases, with 9 bases of the junction left unmatched.

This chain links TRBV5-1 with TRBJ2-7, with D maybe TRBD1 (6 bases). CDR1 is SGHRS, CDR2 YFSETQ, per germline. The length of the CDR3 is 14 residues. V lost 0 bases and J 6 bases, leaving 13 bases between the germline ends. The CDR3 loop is CASSLALDSVEQYF. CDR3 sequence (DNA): TGCGCCAGCAGCTTGGCCCTGGACAGTGTCGAGCAGTACTTC.

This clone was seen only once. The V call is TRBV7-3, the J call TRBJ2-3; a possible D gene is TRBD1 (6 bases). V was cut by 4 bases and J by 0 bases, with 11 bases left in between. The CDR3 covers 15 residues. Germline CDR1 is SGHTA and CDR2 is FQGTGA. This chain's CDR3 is CASSSTGSSTDTQYF. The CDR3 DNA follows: TGTGCCAGCAGCTCGACAGGATCTAGCACAGATACGCAGTATTTT.

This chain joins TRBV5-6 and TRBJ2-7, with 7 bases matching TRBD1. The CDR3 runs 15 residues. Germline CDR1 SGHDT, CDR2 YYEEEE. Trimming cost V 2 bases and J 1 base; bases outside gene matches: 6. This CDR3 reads CASSLGQAPSYEQYF. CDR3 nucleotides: TGTGCCAGCAGCTTAGGACAGGCCCCATCCTACGAGCAGTACTTC.

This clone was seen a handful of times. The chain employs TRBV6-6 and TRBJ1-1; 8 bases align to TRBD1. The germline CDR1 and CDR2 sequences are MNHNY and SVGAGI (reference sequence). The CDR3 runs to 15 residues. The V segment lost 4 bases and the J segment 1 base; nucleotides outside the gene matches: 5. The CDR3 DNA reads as TGTGCCAGCAGTTCACTTGGGACAGGGAACACTGAAGCTTTCTTT. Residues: CASSSLGTGNTEAFF.

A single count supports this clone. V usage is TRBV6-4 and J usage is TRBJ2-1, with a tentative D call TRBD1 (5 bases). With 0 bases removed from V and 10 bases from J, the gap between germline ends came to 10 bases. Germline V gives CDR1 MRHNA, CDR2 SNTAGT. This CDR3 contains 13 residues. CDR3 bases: TGTGCCAGCAGTGACTCGAGTCAGGGAGAGCAGTTCTTC. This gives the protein CASSDSSQGEQFF.

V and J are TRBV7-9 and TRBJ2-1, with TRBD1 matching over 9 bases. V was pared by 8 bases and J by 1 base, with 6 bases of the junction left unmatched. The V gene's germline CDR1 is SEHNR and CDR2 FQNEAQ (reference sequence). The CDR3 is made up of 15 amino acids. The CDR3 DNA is TGTGCCAGCGGGGCGACAGGGGGGTCCTACAATGAGCAGTTCTTC. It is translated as CASGATGGSYNEQFF.

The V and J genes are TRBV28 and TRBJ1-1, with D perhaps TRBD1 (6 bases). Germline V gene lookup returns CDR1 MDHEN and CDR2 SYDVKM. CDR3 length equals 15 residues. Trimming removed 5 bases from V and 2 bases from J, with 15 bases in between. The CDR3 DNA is TGTGCCAGCAGTCTACCAGGGGCGAGTAACACTGAAGCTTTCTTT. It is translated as CASSLPGASNTEAFF.

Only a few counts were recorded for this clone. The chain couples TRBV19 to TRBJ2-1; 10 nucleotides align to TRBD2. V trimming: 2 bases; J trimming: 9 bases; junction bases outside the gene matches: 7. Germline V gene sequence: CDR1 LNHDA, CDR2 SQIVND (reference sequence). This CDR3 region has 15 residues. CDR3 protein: CASSIPAGGLGEQFF. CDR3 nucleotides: TGTGCCAGTAGTATACCAGCGGGGGGGCTCGGTGAGCAGTTCTTC.

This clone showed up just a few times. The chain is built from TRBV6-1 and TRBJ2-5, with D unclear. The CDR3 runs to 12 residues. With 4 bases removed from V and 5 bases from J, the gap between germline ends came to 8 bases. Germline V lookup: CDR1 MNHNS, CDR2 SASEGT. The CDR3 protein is CASSATSETQYF. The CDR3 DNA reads TGTGCCAGCAGTGCGACATCGGAGACCCAGTACTTC.

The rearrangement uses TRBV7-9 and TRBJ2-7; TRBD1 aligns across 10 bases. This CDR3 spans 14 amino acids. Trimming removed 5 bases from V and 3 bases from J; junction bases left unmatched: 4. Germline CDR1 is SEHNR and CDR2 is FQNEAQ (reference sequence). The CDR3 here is CASSRDRGYYEQYF. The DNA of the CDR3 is TGTGCCAGCAGCCGGGACAGGGGATACTACGAGCAGTACTTC.

Written as DNA, the CDR3 is TGTGCCAGCAGCCAAATAAGGGCGGGAGTTAAGTTCTTC. Amino acid sequence: CASSQIRAGVKFF. The chain carries TRBV14 and TRBJ2-1; the match to TRBD2 covers 7 bases. Per the germline V gene, CDR1 is SGHDN and CDR2 is FVKESK. CDR3 length: 13 residues. With 2 bases clipped from V and 14 bases from J, the junction kept 9 bases outside the gene matches.

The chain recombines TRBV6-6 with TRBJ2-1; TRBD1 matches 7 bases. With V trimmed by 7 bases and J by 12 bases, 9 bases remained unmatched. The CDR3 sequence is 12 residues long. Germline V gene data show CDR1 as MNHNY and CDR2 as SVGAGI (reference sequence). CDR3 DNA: TGTGCCAGCAATCAACAGGGGTATGGGCAGTTCTTC. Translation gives CASNQQGYGQFF.